These 26 T cell receptor beta chains came from one sample sequenced in a study of shared clonotypes between healthy human individuals (TCRdb year 2020). The method was the immunoSEQ multiplex PCR assay. Drawn from immuneACCESS, this table holds only the in-frame rearrangements with V and J called that TCRdb kept. Clones are partly lost; checked studies trace under half to an unresolved V gene and leave the rest unexplained. For this sample the table gives 2 million to 2.5 million clones, of which just over 90% were detected only once. The biggest ten clones account for under 0.45% of the sample. What was sequenced was naive CD4+ T cells from PBMCs. The cell subset or site label, read with the paper, signifies: CD45RA+ positively selected. These receptors were collected from a young man in good health. Some clones in this sample may be carry-over from other donors' samples.

Here the CDR3 reads CASSPTRGPTEAFF. In DNA form, the CDR3 reads TGTGCCAGCTCACCTACCAGGGGGCCCACTGAAGCTTTCTTT. The J gene is TRBJ1-1, the V gene TRBV18, with TRBD1 matching over 8 bases. Trimming took 3 bases from V and 4 from J; bases not matched to a gene: 4. Germline V lookup: CDR1 KGHSH, CDR2 LQKENI. The CDR3 totals 14 residues.

This chain links TRBV5-5 with TRBJ2-7; 10 nucleotides align to TRBD1. Germline V gene data show CDR1 as SGHKS and CDR2 as YYEKEE (reference sequence). Trimming at V came to 4 bases and at J to 3 bases, leaving 1 base not matched to a gene. The CDR3 has 13 residues. The CDR3 nucleotides read TGTGCCAGCAGCGGGGACAGGGGCTACGAGCAGTACTTC. This translates into CASSGDRGYEQYF.

The V and J genes are TRBV9 and TRBJ2-6, with D perhaps TRBD2 (6 bases). The length of the CDR3 is 13 residues. In germline, CDR1 is SGDLS, CDR2 YYNGEE. The ends were cut back, 10 bases at V and 4 bases at J, with 12 bases in the middle. CDR3 DNA sequence: TGTGCCTCTAGGGAGGCAGGGGCCAACGTCCTGACTTTC. Its translation is CASREAGANVLTF.

The chain carries TRBV7-2 and TRBJ2-1; 13 bases are a match to TRBD2. In germline, CDR1 is SGHTA, CDR2 FQGNSA. With V trimmed by 1 base and J by 8 bases, 2 bases remained unmatched. CDR3 size: 15 residues. In DNA form, the CDR3 reads TGTGCCAGCAGCTTAGGACTAGCGGGGGGTGATGAGCAGTTCTTC. Translation gives CASSLGLAGGDEQFF.

This chain uses TRBV28 with TRBJ2-7; 7 bases line up with TRBD1. Looked up from germline, CDR1 is MDHEN and CDR2 is SYDVKM. The V gene end was trimmed by 6 bases and the J gene end by 1 base; junction bases not matched to a gene: 6. The CDR3 length is 14 residues. The CDR3: CASSSGQASYEQYF. Here the CDR3 DNA reads TGTGCCAGCAGCAGCGGACAGGCATCCTACGAGCAGTACTTC.

The chain combines TRBV18 with TRBJ2-1; 14 bases are a match to TRBD2. With V trimmed by 4 bases and J by 9 bases, 5 bases remained unmatched. The CDR3 spans 15 residues. The germline gives CDR1 KGHSH, CDR2 LQKENI. The CDR3 loop reads CASSLIGTSGSEQFF. Here the CDR3 DNA reads TGTGCCAGCTCACTAATTGGGACTAGCGGGAGTGAGCAGTTCTTC.

The CDR3 DNA reads as TGTGCCAGCAGTATGACAGGGTATGGCTACACCTTC. The encoded protein is CASSMTGYGYTF. The rearrangement links TRBV27 to TRBJ1-2, with TRBD1 matching 7 bases. Germline V gene sequence: CDR1 MNHEY, CDR2 SMNVEV (reference sequence). V lost 5 bases and J lost 5; bases outside the gene matches: 2. CDR3 size: 12 residues.

The chain has TRBV5-1 and TRBJ2-7; 7 nucleotides match TRBD1. V lost 6 bases, J lost 6 bases, and 15 bases stayed unmatched. Germline V lookup: CDR1 SGHRS, CDR2 YFSETQ. This CDR3 has 15 residues. Here the CDR3 DNA reads TGCGCCAGCAACCCAAAAGGACAGGTCGGAGGCGAGCAGTACTTC. The encoded protein is CASNPKGQVGGEQYF.

The genes are TRBV19 and TRBJ2-7; 7 nucleotides line up with TRBD1. CDR3 length: 13 amino acids. In germline, CDR1 is LNHDA, CDR2 SQIVND (reference sequence). V dropped 1 base and J dropped 6; count of bases not matched to a gene: 3. CDR3 loop: CASSIGQGTEQYF. The CDR3 DNA follows: TGTGCCAGTAGTATAGGACAGGGTACCGAGCAGTACTTC.

The rearrangement links TRBV7-9 to TRBJ2-3, with a tentative D call TRBD1 (5 bases). Germline CDR1 SEHNR, CDR2 FQNEAQ (reference sequence). There are 16 residues in the CDR3. The V gene lost 0 bases and the J gene lost 6 bases, with 16 bases spanning the gap. CDR3 sequence reads: CASSLARSGAWDTQYF. In DNA form, the CDR3 reads TGTGCCAGCAGCTTAGCGAGAAGTGGGGCGTGGGATACGCAGTATTTT.

This sequence joins TRBV5-6 and TRBJ2-3; D perhaps matches TRBD2 (5 bases). Trimming shortened V by 0 bases and J by 11 bases, and 13 bases separated the two germline ends. Germline V gene data show CDR1 as SGHDT and CDR2 as YYEEEE. The CDR3 sequence is 13 residues long. DNA of the CDR3: TGTGCCAGCAGCTTGGGTCTGGAACTAGGGCAGTATTTT. Protein sequence: CASSLGLELGQYF.

This chain joins TRBV30 and TRBJ2-2, with D uncertain. The CDR3 runs 11 residues. Trimming removed 5 bases from V and 5 bases from J, with 6 bases in between. CDR1 is GTSNPN, CDR2 SVGIG, per germline (reference sequence). As DNA, the CDR3 is TGTGCCTGGTATCAAACCGGGGAGCTGTTTTTT. It yields the protein CAWYQTGELFF.

With regard to this clone: This sample includes further DNA sequences coding for the same CDR3. The chain links TRBV28 to TRBJ1-4; D gene uncertain. The germline V gene has CDR1 MDHEN and CDR2 SYDVKM. Trimming took off 6 bases at V and 1 base at J, with 12 bases between the two ends. CDR3 length: 15 amino acids. For the CDR3, the DNA is TGTGCCAGCAGCCCCGACCGGCGAACTAATGAAAAACTGTTTTTT. This translates into CASSPDRRTNEKLFF.

The V call is TRBV29-1, the J call TRBJ1-2; tentative D call: TRBD1 (5 bases). The V end lost 2 bases, the J end lost 4 bases, and 11 bases lay between the germline ends. There are 13 residues in the CDR3. Germline V gene lookup returns CDR1 SQVTM and CDR2 ANQGSEA. CDR3 amino acids: CSVERGGGYGYTF. The CDR3 DNA reads TGCAGCGTTGAAAGGGGTGGAGGCTATGGCTACACCTTC.

This chain uses TRBV2 with TRBJ1-2, with D tentatively TRBD1 (5 bases). Trimming cost V 1 base and J 4 bases, with 10 bases left between them. Germline V CDR1 and CDR2: SNHLY, FYNNEI. The CDR3 consists of 14 residues. The CDR3 spells CASSEEGSGYGYTF. CDR3 in DNA: TGTGCCAGCAGTGAAGAGGGGAGCGGCTATGGCTACACCTTC.

The V and J genes are TRBV27 and TRBJ2-1; the match to TRBD2 covers 11 bases. This CDR3 has 16 amino acids. V was pared by 5 bases and J by 1 base, with 4 bases of the junction left unmatched. CDR1 is MNHEY, CDR2 SMNVEV, per germline (reference sequence). The CDR3 sequence is CASSVLAGGSYNEQFF. The DNA for the CDR3 is TGTGCCAGCAGTGTTCTAGCGGGAGGATCCTACAATGAGCAGTTCTTC.

This clone occurred once. The chain is built from TRBV9 and TRBJ2-3, with 12 bases matching TRBD2. The CDR3 spans 19 residues. Germline V gene sequence: CDR1 SGDLS, CDR2 YYNGEE. With 0 bases clipped from V and 4 bases from J, the junction kept 12 bases outside the gene matches. The CDR3 DNA is TGTGCCAGCAGCGTAGATCCCCAGGGACTAGCGGGCGCCCCAGATACGCAGTATTTT. Its translation is CASSVDPQGLAGAPDTQYF.

The chain carries TRBV6-1 and TRBJ1-5; D gene uncertain. CDR3 length equals 14 residues. Looked up from germline, CDR1 is MNHNS and CDR2 is SASEGT. V dropped 4 bases and J dropped 1 base, with 8 bases sitting between them. CDR3 bases: TGTGCCAGCAGTGGATCAGCGAGCAATCAGCCCCAGCATTTT. Encoded protein: CASSGSASNQPQHF.

This clone turned up a few times. In DNA, the CDR3 is TGTGCCTGGAGTGTAGGAGCGGGGGACACTGAAGCTTTCTTT. Its translation is CAWSVGAGDTEAFF. This chain links TRBV30 with TRBJ1-1; a possible D gene is TRBD1 (5 bases). The V and J ends lost 0 bases and 3 bases respectively, with 11 bases between them. CDR3 length: 14 amino acids. Germline loops: CDR1 GTSNPN, CDR2 SVGIG (reference sequence).

The V call is TRBV28, the J call TRBJ2-6; D is unresolved. CDR3 length equals 14 residues. Germline assignment: CDR1 MDHEN and CDR2 SYDVKM. V lost 5 bases and J 2 bases, leaving 7 bases between the germline ends. The CDR3 coding sequence is TGTGCCAGCAGTGGGCTGGCTGGGGCCAACGTCCTGACTTTC. This codes for CASSGLAGANVLTF.

The rearrangement joins TRBV5-5 to TRBJ1-1; maybe TRBD1 (5 bases). The CDR3 runs to 16 residues. V was trimmed by 4 bases and J by 1 base, leaving 17 bases between them. Germline V CDR1 and CDR2: SGHKS, YYEKEE (reference sequence). The CDR3 loop reads CASSQLSPTANTEAFF. The CDR3 DNA follows: TGTGCCAGCAGCCAGCTTAGTCCGACAGCGAACACTGAAGCTTTCTTT.

J is TRBJ2-1 and V is TRBV6-5, with a weak D call TRBD2 (5 bases). From germline, CDR1 is MNHEY and CDR2 SVGAGI. CDR3 size: 14 residues. Trimming shortened V by 6 bases and J by 1 base, and 10 bases separated the two germline ends. Here the CDR3 DNA reads TGTGCCAGCAGCCGGTCGGGGTCCTACAATGAGCAGTTCTTC. Protein: CASSRSGSYNEQFF.

The CDR3 reads CASRPKLAGDEQFF. The CDR3 nucleotides are TGCGCCAGCAGACCAAAACTAGCGGGCGATGAGCAGTTCTTC. The rearrangement links TRBV5-1 to TRBJ2-1; 9 bases are shared with TRBD2. From germline, CDR1 is SGHRS and CDR2 YFSETQ. This CDR3 contains 14 residues. Losses at the gene ends were 5 bases for V and 8 bases for J; bases not matched to a gene: 8.

The rearrangement uses TRBV28 and TRBJ2-5; D gene unclear. The CDR3 covers 15 residues. V was trimmed by 5 bases and J by 5 bases, leaving 18 bases between them. Germline V gene sequence: CDR1 MDHEN, CDR2 SYDVKM. The CDR3 DNA reads TGTGCCAGCAGTGTCGAAGAGTGGTTTTCGGAGACCCAGTACTTC. It specifies CASSVEEWFSETQYF.

The chain couples TRBV14 to TRBJ1-4, with D tentatively TRBD1 (6 bases). This CDR3 comprises 17 residues. V lost 4 bases to trimming and J lost 8 bases, with 23 bases between them. Germline-derived CDR1 and CDR2 are SGHDN and FVKESK. The CDR3 loop is CASSPYRGTMSKEKLFF. The CDR3 nucleotides read TGTGCCAGCAGCCCCTACCGAGGGACAATGTCAAAGGAAAAACTGTTTTTT.

This clone came up once. The chain recombines TRBV28 with TRBJ2-5; 7 bases are shared with TRBD2. Germline CDR1 MDHEN, CDR2 SYDVKM. The CDR3 is 15 residues long. J was trimmed by 5 bases and V by 1 base; bases with no gene match: 7. The CDR3 coding sequence is TGTGCCAGCAGTTTATTTGGACTAGGTACGGAGACCCAGTACTTC. It specifies CASSLFGLGTETQYF.